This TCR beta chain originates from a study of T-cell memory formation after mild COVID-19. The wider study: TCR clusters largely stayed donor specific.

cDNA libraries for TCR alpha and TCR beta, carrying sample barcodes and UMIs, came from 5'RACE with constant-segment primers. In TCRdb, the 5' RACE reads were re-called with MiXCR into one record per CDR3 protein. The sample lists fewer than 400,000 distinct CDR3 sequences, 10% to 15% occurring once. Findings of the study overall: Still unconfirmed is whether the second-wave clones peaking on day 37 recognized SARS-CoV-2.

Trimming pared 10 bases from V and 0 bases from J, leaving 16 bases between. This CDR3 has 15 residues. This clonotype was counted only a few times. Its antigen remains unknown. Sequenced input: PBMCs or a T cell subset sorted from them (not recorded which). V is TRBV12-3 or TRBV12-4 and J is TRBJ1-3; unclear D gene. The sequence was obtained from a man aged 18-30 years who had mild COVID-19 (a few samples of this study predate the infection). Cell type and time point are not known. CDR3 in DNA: TGTGCCATCAGACCGGGCCGCCTCTCTGGAAACACCATATATTTT. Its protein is CAIRPGRLSGNTIYF.